The rows below give T cell receptor beta chains drawn from one sample of a study of T cell changes during pregnancy in multiple sclerosis. Here immunoSEQ multiplex PCR was the method, and the copy in TCRdb shows in-frame clones only, minus some. Of about 110,000 clones listed, less than 95% were seen once; the top ten hold less than 2%. The source was peripheral blood, collected after pregnancy. Receptor source: a female donor with multiple sclerosis, enrolled in a pregnancy study. The CDR3 runs from the conserved cysteine through the conserved F or W. The D gene is left open where the match is weak. Only part of the rows carry a size: once, few, many, or a class if the clone is expanded.

length: 17; size: NA; V: TRBV11-3; J: TRBJ2-3; D: TRBD2; CDR3: CASSQPGLAGDTDTQYF; DNA: TGTGCCAGCAGCCAGCCAGGACTAGCGGGAGATACAGATACGCAGTATTTT
length: 14; size: NA; V: TRBV19; J: TRBJ2-3; D: TRBD1; CDR3: CASSPDRATDTQYF; DNA: TGTGCCAGTAGTCCGGACAGGGCAACAGATACGCAGTATTTT
length: 14; size: few; V: TRBV5-6; J: TRBJ1-1; D: NA; CDR3: CASSLGQINTEAFF; DNA: TGTGCCAGCAGCTTGGGACAGATTAACACTGAAGCTTTCTTT
length: 14; size: NA; V: TRBV7-2; J: TRBJ1-1; D: NA; CDR3: CASSLNSESTEAFF; DNA: TGTGCCAGCAGCTTAAACTCCGAATCCACTGAAGCTTTCTTT
length: 15; size: NA; V: TRBV12-5; J: TRBJ2-5; D: TRBD1; CDR3: CASGLGDRPGETQYF; DNA: TGTGCTAGTGGTTTGGGGGACAGGCCGGGCGAGACCCAGTACTTC
length: 15; size: NA; V: TRBV9; J: TRBJ2-2; D: TRBD1; CDR3: CASSLGQGPTGELFF; DNA: TGTGCCAGCAGCCTCGGACAGGGCCCCACCGGGGAGCTGTTTTTT
length: 13; size: NA; V: TRBV18; J: TRBJ1-2; D: NA; CDR3: CASSPQEGRGYTF; DNA: TGTGCCAGCTCACCCCAGGAAGGGAGGGGCTACACCTTC
length: 17; size: NA; V: TRBV7-3; J: TRBJ2-3; D: TRBD2; CDR3: CASSPQAGGPGTDTQYF; DNA: TGTGCCAGCAGCCCCCAAGCGGGGGGGCCGGGCACAGATACGCAGTATTTT
length: 17; size: NA; V: TRBV4-2; J: TRBJ2-1; D: NA; CDR3: CASSQETLQAITSEQFF; DNA: TGTGCCAGCAGCCAAGAAACCCTGCAAGCGATTACCAGTGAGCAGTTCTTC
length: 17; size: once; V: TRBV11-2; J: TRBJ2-1; D: NA; CDR3: CASSLARSAVPYNEQFF; DNA: TGTGCCAGCAGCTTAGCCAGGTCCGCTGTCCCCTACAATGAGCAGTTCTTC
length: 13; size: NA; V: TRBV15; J: TRBJ1-2; D: TRBD1; CDR3: CATSRGDRVMAFF; DNA: TGTGCCACCAGCAGAGGGGACAGGGTCATGGCCTTCTTC
length: 14; size: NA; V: TRBV5-1; J: TRBJ2-7; D: TRBD2; CDR3: CASSPSGSSHEQYF; DNA: TGCGCCAGCAGCCCTAGCGGTTCCTCCCACGAGCAGTACTTC
length: 17; size: NA; V: TRBV7-8; J: TRBJ2-7; D: TRBD1; CDR3: CASSSSRNRDSLYEQYF; DNA: TGTGCCAGCAGCTCGTCACGTAACCGGGACAGTCTCTACGAGCAGTACTTC
length: 13; size: once; V: TRBV30; J: TRBJ1-2; D: TRBD1; CDR3: CACRDSLTYGYTF; DNA: TGTGCCTGTCGGGACAGTTTAACCTATGGCTACACCTTC
length: 14; size: NA; V: TRBV28; J: TRBJ1-4; D: NA; CDR3: CASSSDRINEKLFF; DNA: TGTGCCAGCAGTTCTGACAGGATTAATGAAAAACTGTTTTTT
length: 13; size: NA; V: TRBV7-8; J: TRBJ2-7; D: TRBD2; CDR3: CASRPGLANEQYF; DNA: TGTGCCAGCAGGCCGGGACTAGCTAACGAGCAGTACTTC
length: 14; size: NA; V: TRBV6-1; J: TRBJ1-3; D: TRBD1; CDR3: CASQDPGQGNTIYF; DNA: TGTGCCAGCCAAGACCCGGGACAGGGAAACACCATATATTTT
length: 14; size: few; V: TRBV19; J: TRBJ1-5; D: NA; CDR3: CASSPLGGMGPQHF; DNA: TGTGCCAGTAGTCCCCTTGGCGGGATGGGGCCCCAGCATTTT
length: 15; size: NA; V: TRBV28; J: TRBJ2-1; D: NA; CDR3: CASSPSENLRNEQFF; DNA: TGTGCCAGCAGTCCAAGCGAGAATCTAAGGAATGAGCAGTTCTTC
length: 16; size: NA; V: TRBV28; J: TRBJ2-7; D: TRBD1; CDR3: CASSQRGQGIYYEQYF; DNA: TGTGCCAGCAGCCAGAGGGGACAGGGGATCTACTACGAGCAGTACTTC
length: 14; size: NA; V: TRBV15; J: TRBJ1-2; D: NA; CDR3: CATSSPRRGPPYTF; DNA: TGTGCCACCAGCAGCCCTCGCAGGGGTCCCCCCTACACCTTC
length: 13; size: NA; V: TRBV6-5; J: TRBJ1-2; D: NA; CDR3: CASSLDSVAVYTF; DNA: TGTGCCAGCAGTCTTGACAGCGTCGCTGTGTACACCTTC
length: 14; size: NA; V: TRBV5-6; J: TRBJ2-7; D: TRBD1; CDR3: CASSFFRQGHEQYF; DNA: TGTGCCAGCAGCTTCTTTCGACAGGGCCACGAGCAGTACTTC
length: 18; size: NA; V: TRBV7-2; J: TRBJ1-4; D: NA; CDR3: CASSFGRGGPRGNEKLFF; DNA: TGTGCCAGCAGCTTTGGGCGGGGGGGCCCAAGGGGGAATGAAAAACTGTTTTTT
length: 15; size: NA; V: TRBV7-2; J: TRBJ2-3; D: NA; CDR3: CASSLAGAYTDTQYF; DNA: TGTGCCAGCAGCTTAGCGGGGGCTTACACAGATACGCAGTATTTT
length: 12; size: NA; V: TRBV10-3; J: TRBJ1-2; D: NA; CDR3: CAISEEDRGYTF; DNA: TGTGCCATCAGTGAGGAAGACAGGGGCTACACCTTC
length: 15; size: NA; V: TRBV5-8; J: TRBJ1-1; D: TRBD1; CDR3: CASSLGITGATEAFF; DNA: TGTGCCAGCAGCCTGGGGATTACAGGGGCCACTGAAGCTTTCTTT
length: 12; size: few; V: TRBV6-1; J: TRBJ1-4; D: NA; CDR3: CASSEGAEKLFF; DNA: TGTGCCAGCAGTGAGGGGGCAGAAAAACTGTTTTTT
length: 12; size: few; V: TRBV13; J: TRBJ1-2; D: NA; CDR3: CASSLQTGGYTF; DNA: TGTGCCAGCAGCCTACAGACAGGCGGCTACACCTTC
length: 12; size: NA; V: TRBV5-1; J: TRBJ2-7; D: NA; CDR3: CASSLGSDEQYF; DNA: TGCGCCAGCAGCTTGGGGTCAGACGAGCAGTACTTC
length: 17; size: NA; V: TRBV11-2; J: TRBJ2-6; D: TRBD1; CDR3: CASSTWTGSSGANVLTF; DNA: TGTGCCAGCAGCACATGGACAGGGAGTTCTGGGGCCAACGTCCTGACTTTC
length: 14; size: NA; V: TRBV27; J: TRBJ1-2; D: NA; CDR3: CASSLQGSQSGYTF; DNA: TGTGCCAGCAGTTTACAAGGATCACAGAGTGGCTACACCTTC
length: 14; size: NA; V: TRBV5-1; J: TRBJ1-1; D: NA; CDR3: CASSAWLENTEAFF; DNA: TGCGCCAGCAGCGCGTGGCTAGAGAACACTGAAGCTTTCTTT
length: 16; size: NA; V: TRBV5-1; J: TRBJ2-3; D: NA; CDR3: CASSLEEAGSTDTQYF; DNA: TGCGCCAGCAGCTTGGAGGAGGCGGGGAGCACAGATACGCAGTATTTT
length: 16; size: NA; V: TRBV28; J: TRBJ1-1; D: TRBD1; CDR3: CASSETGGLVNTEAFF; DNA: TGTGCCAGCAGCGAGACAGGGGGTTTGGTGAACACTGAAGCTTTCTTT
length: 15; size: NA; V: TRBV5-1; J: TRBJ2-7; D: TRBD1; CDR3: CASSFGTAQTYEQYF; DNA: TGCGCCAGCAGCTTCGGGACAGCGCAAACCTACGAGCAGTACTTC
length: 14; size: once; V: TRBV6-4; J: TRBJ1-6; D: NA; CDR3: CASSDSGGSSPLHF; DNA: TGTGCCAGCAGTGACTCAGGCGGAAGTTCACCCCTCCACTTT
length: 14; size: NA; V: TRBV30; J: TRBJ2-3; D: TRBD2; CDR3: CAWSVAGGSDTQYF; DNA: TGTGCCTGGAGTGTAGCGGGAGGTTCAGATACGCAGTATTTT
length: 15; size: NA; V: TRBV7-3; J: TRBJ1-2; D: NA; CDR3: CASSITGNSNYGYTF; DNA: TGTGCCAGCAGCATCACAGGGAATTCTAACTATGGCTACACCTTC
length: 14; size: NA; V: TRBV30; J: TRBJ2-7; D: TRBD2; CDR3: CAWSTSGLAYEQYF; DNA: TGTGCCTGGAGTACTAGCGGCCTTGCCTACGAGCAGTACTTC
length: 14; size: NA; V: TRBV18; J: TRBJ1-6; D: NA; CDR3: CASSPGQDNSPLHF; DNA: TGTGCCAGCTCACCCGGACAAGATAATTCACCCCTCCACTTT
length: 11; size: NA; V: TRBV30; J: TRBJ1-2; D: NA; CDR3: CAWSRIGGYTF; DNA: TGTGCCTGGAGTCGCATCGGTGGCTACACCTTC